The sequence of this TCR beta chain was determined in a study of cytomegalovirus exposure and HLA in healthy donors. Study-wide findings and caveats: The authors enumerated 150 to 200 TCR beta chains as linked to cytomegalovirus. It was shown in a later analysis that HLA-associated TCR beta chains were more clonally expanded than other, equally common chains. Researchers left out some V segments, among them TRBV6-2 and TRBV6-3, as indistinguishable.

This CDR3 has 16 residues. Notes on this clone: What it recognizes is unknown.

In the PCR, 60 Vbeta and 13 Jbeta primers were used. TCRdb keeps only in-frame clones here, not all; method: immunoSEQ multiplex PCR. This table has around 97,000 clones, approximately 70% appearing once. The receptor was isolated from a man aged 40-49 years in good health and CMV-seronegative. The specimen was PBMCs. This chain connects TRBV12-2 to TRBJ2-4; TRBD1, the table's D call, was not compared with the DNA. TRBV12-2 is designated a pseudogene. CDR3 residues: CASRPGTGEIKNIQYF. CDR3 DNA sequence: TGTGCAAGTCGCCCAGGGACAGGGGAAATTAAAAACATTCAGTACTTC.